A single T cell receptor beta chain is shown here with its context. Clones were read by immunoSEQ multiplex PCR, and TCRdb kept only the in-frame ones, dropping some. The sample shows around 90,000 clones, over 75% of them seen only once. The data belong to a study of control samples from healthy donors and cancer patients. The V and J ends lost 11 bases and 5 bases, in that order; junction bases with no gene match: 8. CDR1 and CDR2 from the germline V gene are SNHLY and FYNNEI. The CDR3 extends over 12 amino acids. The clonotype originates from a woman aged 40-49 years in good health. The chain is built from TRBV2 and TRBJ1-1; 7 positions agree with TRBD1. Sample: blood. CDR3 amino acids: CAGDREGTEAFF. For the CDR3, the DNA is TGTGCCGGCGACAGGGAGGGGACTGAAGCTTTCTTT.